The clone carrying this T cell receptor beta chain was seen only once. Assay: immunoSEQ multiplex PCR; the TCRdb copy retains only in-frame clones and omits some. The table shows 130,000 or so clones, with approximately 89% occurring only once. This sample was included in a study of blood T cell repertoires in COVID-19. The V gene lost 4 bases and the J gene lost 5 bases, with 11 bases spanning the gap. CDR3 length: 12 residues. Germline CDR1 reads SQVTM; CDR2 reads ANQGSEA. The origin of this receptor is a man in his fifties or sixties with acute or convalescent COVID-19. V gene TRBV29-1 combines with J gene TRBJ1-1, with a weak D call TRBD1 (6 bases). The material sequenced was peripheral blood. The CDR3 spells CSVGQAVTEAFF. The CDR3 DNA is TGCAGCGTTGGACAGGCGGTAACTGAAGCTTTCTTT.